Listed here is a single T cell receptor (beta chain). What it binds is unknown. Per the authors' pipeline: The detection floor for productive clonotype frequency was 2.59 x 10-5. Here immunoSEQ multiplex PCR was the method, and the copy in TCRdb shows in-frame clones only, minus some. The DNA was the basis for D and trimming; V, J and clone size are from that table. The data hold tens of thousands of clones, with roughly 79% observed a single time. The data belong to a study of STAT5B mutations in CD4+ large granular lymphocyte leukemia. Regarding the study as a whole: Patient CD4-sorted repertoires stayed more clonal than healthy ones after leukemic-clone removal. Main leukemic clonotypes were patient-specific, but approximately 25% appeared at low frequency elsewhere.

This TCR was sampled from a human donor in good health. The sequencing input was CD4+ T cells from blood buffy coats.

CDR3 amino acids: CASSLPGQGNTEAFF. DNA for the CDR3: TGTGCCAGCAGCTTACCGGGACAGGGTAACACTGAAGCTTTCTTT. The chain employs TRBV5-7 and TRBJ1-1; 9 nucleotides line up with TRBD1. TRBV5-7 is placed among ORFs of uncertain function. The CDR3 has 15 residues. Trimming at V came to 2 bases and at J to 2 bases, leaving 4 bases not matched to a gene.